This TCR beta chain was captured by sequencing in a study of blood T cell repertoires in COVID-19. Profiled with immunoSEQ multiplex PCR; TCRdb holds only in-frame clones, not every one. Here the sample spans about 370,000 clones, under 90% being singletons. The CDR3 sequence is 13 residues long. The ends were cut back, 8 bases at V and 4 bases at J, with 11 bases in the middle. Looked up from germline, CDR1 is MNHEY and CDR2 is SMNVEV (reference sequence). The specimen sequenced was PBMCs or T cells enriched from blood (not recorded which). V is TRBV27 and J is TRBJ1-4; D uncertain. The receptor was derived from a woman aged 25 to 39 who had recovered from COVID-19. CDR3 loop: CASAYGGNEKLFF. The CDR3, as DNA: TGTGCCAGCGCCTACGGAGGTAATGAAAAACTGTTTTTT.